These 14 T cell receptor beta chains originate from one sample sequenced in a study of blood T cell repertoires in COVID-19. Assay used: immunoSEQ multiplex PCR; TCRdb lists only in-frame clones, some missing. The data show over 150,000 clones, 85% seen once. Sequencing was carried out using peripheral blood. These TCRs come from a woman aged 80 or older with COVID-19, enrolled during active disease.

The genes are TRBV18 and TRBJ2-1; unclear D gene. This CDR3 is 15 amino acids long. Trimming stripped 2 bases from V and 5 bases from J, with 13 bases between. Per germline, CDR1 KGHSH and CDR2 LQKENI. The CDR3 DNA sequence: TGTGCCAGCTCACCAGGAACTGACCGGGACAATGAGCAGTTCTTC. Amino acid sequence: CASSPGTDRDNEQFF.

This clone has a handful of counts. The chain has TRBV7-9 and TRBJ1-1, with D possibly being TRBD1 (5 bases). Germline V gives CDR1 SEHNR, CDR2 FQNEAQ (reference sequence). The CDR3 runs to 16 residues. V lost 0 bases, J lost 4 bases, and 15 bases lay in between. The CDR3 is CASSLAGALRGTEAFF. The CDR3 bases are TGTGCCAGCAGCTTAGCTGGGGCGCTGCGGGGCACTGAAGCTTTCTTT.

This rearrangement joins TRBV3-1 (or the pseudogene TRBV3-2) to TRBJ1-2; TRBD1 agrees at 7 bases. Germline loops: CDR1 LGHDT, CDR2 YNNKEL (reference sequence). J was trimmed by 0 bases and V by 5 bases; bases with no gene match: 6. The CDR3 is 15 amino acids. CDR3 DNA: TGTGCCAGCAGCTACTCGACAGGGACTAACTATGGCTACACCTTC. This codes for CASSYSTGTNYGYTF.

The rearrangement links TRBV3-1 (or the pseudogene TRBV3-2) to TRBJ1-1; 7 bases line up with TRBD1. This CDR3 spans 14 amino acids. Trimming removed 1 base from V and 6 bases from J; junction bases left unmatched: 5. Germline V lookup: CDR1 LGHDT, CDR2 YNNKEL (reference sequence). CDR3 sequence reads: CASSQAGTASEAFF. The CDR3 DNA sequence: TGTGCCAGCAGCCAAGCTGGGACAGCCTCTGAAGCTTTCTTT.

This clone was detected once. CDR3 sequence reads: CASSSPTSGSGDEQFF. CDR3 sequence (DNA): TGTGCCAGCAGCTCCCCGACTAGCGGGAGTGGGGATGAGCAGTTCTTC. V gene TRBV7-9 combines with J gene TRBJ2-1, with 12 bases lining up with TRBD2. This CDR3 spans 16 amino acids. Germline V lookup: CDR1 SEHNR, CDR2 FQNEAQ (reference sequence). V dropped 4 bases and J dropped 8; count of bases not matched to a gene: 9.

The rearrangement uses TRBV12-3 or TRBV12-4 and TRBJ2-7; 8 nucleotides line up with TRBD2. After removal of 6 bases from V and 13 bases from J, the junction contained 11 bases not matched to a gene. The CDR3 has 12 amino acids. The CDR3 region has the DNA TGTGCCAGCAGGCAGACAGCCGGGAGGGATTACTTC. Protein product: CASRQTAGRDYF.

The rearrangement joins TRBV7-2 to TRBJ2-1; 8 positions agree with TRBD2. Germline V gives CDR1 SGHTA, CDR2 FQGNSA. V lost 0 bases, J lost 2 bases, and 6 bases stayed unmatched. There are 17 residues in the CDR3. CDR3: CASSLAVGLGAYNEQFF. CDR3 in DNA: TGTGCCAGCAGCTTAGCGGTGGGACTAGGTGCCTACAATGAGCAGTTCTTC.

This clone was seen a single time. In DNA, the CDR3 is TGTGCCAGCGGGACAGGGGCTTTGGAGGGAGATACGCAGTATTTT. Translated: CASGTGALEGDTQYF. This chain uses TRBV2 with TRBJ2-3, with TRBD1 matching 10 bases. Germline loops: CDR1 SNHLY, CDR2 FYNNEI. The CDR3 sequence is 15 residues long. With V trimmed by 8 bases and J by 5 bases, 10 bases remained unmatched.

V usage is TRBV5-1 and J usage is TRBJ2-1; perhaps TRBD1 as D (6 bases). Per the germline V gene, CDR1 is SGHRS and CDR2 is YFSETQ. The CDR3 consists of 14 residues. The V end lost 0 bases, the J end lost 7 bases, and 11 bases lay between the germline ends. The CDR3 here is CASSLADSRNEQFF. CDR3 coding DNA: TGCGCCAGCAGCTTGGCGGACAGTAGGAATGAGCAGTTCTTC.

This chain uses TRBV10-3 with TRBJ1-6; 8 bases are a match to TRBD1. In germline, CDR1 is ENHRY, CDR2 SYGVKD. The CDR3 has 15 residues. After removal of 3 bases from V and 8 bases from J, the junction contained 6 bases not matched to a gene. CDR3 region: CAISETGGRDSPLHF. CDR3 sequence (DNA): TGTGCCATCAGTGAAACAGGGGGTCGTGATTCACCCCTCCACTTT.

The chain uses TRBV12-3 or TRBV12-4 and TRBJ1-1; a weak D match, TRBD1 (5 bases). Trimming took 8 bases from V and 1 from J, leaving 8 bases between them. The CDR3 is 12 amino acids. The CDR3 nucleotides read TGTGCCAGCGGACATTCGAACACTGAAGCTTTCTTT. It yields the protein CASGHSNTEAFF.

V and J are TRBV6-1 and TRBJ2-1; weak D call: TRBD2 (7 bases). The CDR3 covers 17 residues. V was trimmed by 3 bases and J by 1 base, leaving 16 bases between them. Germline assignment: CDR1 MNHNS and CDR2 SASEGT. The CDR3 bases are TGTGCCAGCAGTGATCGGGCGGGGGCTGGGTCCTACAATGAGCAGTTCTTC. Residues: CASSDRAGAGSYNEQFF.

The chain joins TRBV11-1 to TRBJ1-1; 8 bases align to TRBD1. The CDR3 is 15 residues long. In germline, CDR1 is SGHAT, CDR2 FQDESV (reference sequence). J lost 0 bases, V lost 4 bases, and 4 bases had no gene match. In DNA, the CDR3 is TGTGCCAGCAGCTCCCGGGACAGGATGAACACTGAAGCTTTCTTT. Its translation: CASSSRDRMNTEAFF.

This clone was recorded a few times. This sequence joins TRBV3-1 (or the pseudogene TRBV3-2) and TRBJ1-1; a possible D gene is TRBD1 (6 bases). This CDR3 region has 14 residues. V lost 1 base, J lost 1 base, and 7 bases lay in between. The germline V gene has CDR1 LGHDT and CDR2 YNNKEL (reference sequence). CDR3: CASSQGTANTEAFF. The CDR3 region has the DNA TGTGCCAGCAGCCAAGGGACAGCGAACACTGAAGCTTTCTTT.